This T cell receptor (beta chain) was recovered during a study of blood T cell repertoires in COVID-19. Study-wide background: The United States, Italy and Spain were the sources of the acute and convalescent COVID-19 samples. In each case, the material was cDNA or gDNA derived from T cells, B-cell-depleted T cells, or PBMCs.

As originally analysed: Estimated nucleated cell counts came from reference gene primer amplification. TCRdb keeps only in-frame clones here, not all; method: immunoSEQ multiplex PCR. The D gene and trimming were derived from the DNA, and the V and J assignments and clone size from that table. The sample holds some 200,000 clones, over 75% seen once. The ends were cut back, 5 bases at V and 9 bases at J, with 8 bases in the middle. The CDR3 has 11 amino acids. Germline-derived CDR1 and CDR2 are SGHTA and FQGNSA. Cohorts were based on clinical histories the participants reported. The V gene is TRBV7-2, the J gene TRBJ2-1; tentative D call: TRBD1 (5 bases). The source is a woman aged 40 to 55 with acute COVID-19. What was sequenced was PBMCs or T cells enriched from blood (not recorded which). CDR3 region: CASSAGSEQFF. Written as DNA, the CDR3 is TGTGCCAGCAGCGCAGGGTCTGAGCAGTTCTTC.